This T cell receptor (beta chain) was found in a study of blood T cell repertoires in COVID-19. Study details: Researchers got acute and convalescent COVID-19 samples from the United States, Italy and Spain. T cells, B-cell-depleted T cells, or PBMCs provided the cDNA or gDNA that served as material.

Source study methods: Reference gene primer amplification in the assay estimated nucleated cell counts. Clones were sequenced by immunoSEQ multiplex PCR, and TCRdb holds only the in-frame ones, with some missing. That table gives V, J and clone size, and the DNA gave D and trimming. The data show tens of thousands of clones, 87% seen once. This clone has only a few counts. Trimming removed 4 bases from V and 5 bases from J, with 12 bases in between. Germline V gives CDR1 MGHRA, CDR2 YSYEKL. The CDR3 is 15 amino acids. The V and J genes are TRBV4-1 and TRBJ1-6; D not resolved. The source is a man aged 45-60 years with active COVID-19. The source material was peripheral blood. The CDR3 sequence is CASSRLWQDNSPLHF. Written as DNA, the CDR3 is TGCGCCAGCAGCCGCCTCTGGCAGGATAATTCACCCCTCCACTTT.